What follows is one T cell receptor (beta chain) and its context. No cognate antigen has been identified for it. No per-base quality is available; no much larger clone lies one base away. The data derive from a study of OX40 agonist ivuxolimab in advanced cancers. In the study overall: Ivuxolimab was an agonistic, fully human IgG2 monoclonal antibody directed against OX40 (CD134), a costimulatory receptor. Intravenous ivuxolimab was administered to patients every 2 weeks at six dose levels: 0.01, 0.1, 0.3, 1.5, 3 and 10 mg/kg. Partial responses occurred in three dose-escalation patients, of whom one had hepatocellular carcinoma and two had cutaneous melanoma. The monotherapy dose-escalation portion (N ≈ 50 patients) of the phase I ivuxolimab trial is reported in the paper. In the dose-escalation cohort, approximately 83% of patients were male, and the mean age was approximately 60 years with a range of about 20 to 80. Peripheral TCRbeta sequencing was intended to test whether TCR sequence diversity was altered and clonal T-cell expansion was caused by ivuxolimab. Among the roughly 52 dose-escalation patients, 19 had hepatocellular carcinoma, about 15 melanoma, 9 renal cell carcinoma and 9 head and neck cancer. Prior anti-PD-1, anti-PD-L1 or anti-CTLA-4 therapy was permitted, and 30% to 50% of dose-escalation patients had received checkpoint inhibitors.

Study-wide conclusions, independent of this receptor: The antigen specificity of the clonally expanded peripheral T cells was not determined. At doses of 0.1 to 3.0 mg/kg, clonal expansion of both CD4+ and CD8+ T cells in blood was seen between baseline and week 6. Low levels of normalized T-cell clonal expansion were also seen in some patients who did not respond. After ivuxolimab, expanded clones were on average more numerous among CD8+ T cells than among CD4+ T cells. In partial responders in the 0.1-3.0 mg/kg groups, normalized peripheral clonal expansion was found to be among the lowest, especially among CD8+ T cells.

Genomic DNA was extracted from sorted cells for sequencing of the TCRbeta CDR3 region. TCRbeta CDR3 regions were sequenced using the immunoSEQ Assay. Drawn from immuneACCESS, this table holds only the in-frame rearrangements with V and J called that TCRdb kept. Clones are partly lost; checked studies trace under half to an unresolved V gene and leave the rest unexplained. This sample gives about 59,000 clones in total; around 84% of them show up just once. The ten largest account for about 4% of the sample. In the germline V gene, CDR1 corresponds to SGHVS and CDR2 to FQNEAQ. V gives up 5 bases and J gives up 4 bases, and the segment between their germline ends measures 12 bases. Its CDR3 holds 13 amino acids, cysteine through phenylalanine. The sequence is cut down to CDR3 DNA, 39 bases in frame from base 1. The trial excluded patients who had a history of autoimmune disease or who were on systemic immunosuppression. In every dose cohort, peripheral blood was drawn for TCR sequencing at baseline, cycle 4 day 1, and cycle 7 day 1. The samples were drawn from a first-in-human, open-label, multicenter phase I dose-escalation trial of ivuxolimab. Adults with locally advanced or metastatic melanoma, renal cell carcinoma, hepatocellular carcinoma or head and neck squamous cell carcinoma were enrolled in the trial. CD4+ and CD8+ T cells were sorted separately from peripheral blood before TCR sequencing.

This TCR was recovered from an adult with an advanced solid tumor such as melanoma, head and neck, liver or kidney cancer. The rearrangement joined TRBV7-8 to TRBJ2-7, with no confident D gene call. The material was CD4+ or CD8+ T cells sorted from blood, obtained in a trial of the OX40 agonist ivuxolimab. The nucleotides are TGTGCCAGCAGCCTGGGTGGGGTGTACGAGCAGTACTTC. Its translation reads: CASSLGGVYEQYF.